Listed below are T cell receptor beta chains from one sample, sequenced in a study of cytomegalovirus exposure and HLA in healthy donors. The method was immunoSEQ multiplex PCR; TCRdb's version includes in-frame clones alone and lacks a portion of them. The repertoire has about 130,000 clones, 89% of them found once; the top ten carry 1.5% to 2.5%. Sequencing was done on a sample of PBMCs. These receptors were taken from a woman aged 18-29 years in good health and CMV-seronegative. The conserved cysteine and the conserved F or W are not part of the CDR3 here. The order of the fields is J gene, V gene, CDR3 protein.

TRBJ2-3 | TRBV29-1 | SVDRSGRGPGSQY
TRBJ2-7 | TRBV7-6 | ASSPSLTGRYGYEQY
TRBJ2-3 | TRBV21-1 | ASSGLASSTDTQY
TRBJ1-4 | TRBV16 | ASSRDRVNEKLF
TRBJ2-3 | TRBV29-1 | SVSGLAGGSTDTQY
TRBJ2-2 | TRBV12-2 | ASRLIRGQGSGELF
TRBJ2-5 | TRBV7-9 | ASSPGLAGDKETQY
TRBJ2-3 | TRBV7-8 | ASSITDTQY
TRBJ2-1 | TRBV2 | ASSEIGVASYNEQF
TRBJ2-7 | TRBV6-5 | ASSERGYEQY
TRBJ2-7 | TRBV5-4 | AKASYEQY
TRBJ2-6 | TRBV7-8 | ASSFSGTGATSGANVLT
TRBJ2-3 | TRBV7-9 | ASSEGRSTDTQY
TRBJ2-7 | TRBV5-1 | ASSLDGTSGEQY
TRBJ2-7 | TRBV25-1 | ASSEDWLAGGEQY
TRBJ2-3 | TRBV29-1 | SVEEMGLAGGPIDTQY
TRBJ2-7 | TRBV4-2 | ASSQDHSHRVGEQY
TRBJ2-1 | TRBV10-3 | ATAGGNYNEQF
TRBJ2-5 | TRBV11-3 | ASSPGLASIKETQY
TRBJ2-7 | TRBV18 | ASSLTDRGRISPPYEQY
TRBJ1-4 | TRBV29-1 | SAGNEKLF
TRBJ1-4 | TRBV7-8 | ASSLAPSPNEKLF
TRBJ1-2 | TRBV5-1 | ASSLGPNYGYT
TRBJ2-2 | TRBV6-1 | ASSDIGADTGELF
TRBJ2-3 | TRBV27 | ASKGGLNPDTQY
TRBJ2-7 | TRBV11-3 | ASSPRDSLSYEQY
TRBJ2-7 | TRBV19 | ASSIGQGTYEQY
TRBJ2-5 | TRBV18 | ASSPARQGQETQY
TRBJ2-1 | TRBV7-2 | ASSLHLGTSGSSEQF
TRBJ1-1 | TRBV29-1 | SVERRKAF
TRBJ2-3 | TRBV5-1 | ASSFRLAGPTSTDTQY
TRBJ2-1 | TRBV6-4 | ASSDGSSYNEQF
TRBJ1-1 | TRBV5-1 | ASSVTGGRAF
TRBJ1-1 | TRBV7-9 | ASSLDNRFIKANTEAF
TRBJ2-3 | TRBV12-5 | ASGLGTSGDTQY
TRBJ2-5 | TRBV12-5 | ASGLATQAGVGETQY
TRBJ2-1 | TRBV7-9 | ASSLGGTSVEQF
TRBJ2-5 | TRBV27 | ASSLSFPLQETQY
TRBJ2-1 | TRBV4-1 | ASSPGWGEDNEQF
TRBJ1-2 | TRBV18 | ASGAGDEYGYT
TRBJ2-5 | TRBV15 | ATSRGLAGGGAQETQY
TRBJ1-2 | TRBV6-1 | ASSDRVYGYT
TRBJ1-1 | TRBV5-1 | ASSSDRVEGTEAF
TRBJ1-1 | TRBV5-5 | ASSPPGVYTEAF
TRBJ2-7 | TRBV12-5 | ASGLVLGGRSSSYEQY
TRBJ1-4 | TRBV19 | ASSPVDEKLF
TRBJ2-5 | TRBV9 | ASSPGSSGQETQY
TRBJ2-1 | TRBV29-1 | SVVPSLAGGVYEQF
TRBJ1-5 | TRBV4-1 | ASSQEGGNLGPQH
TRBJ2-5 | TRBV18 | ASSRQGVQETQY
TRBJ2-4 | TRBV5-6 | ASSLAGSGKNIQY
TRBJ1-1 | TRBV29-1 | SVGQGAMRAEAF
TRBJ2-1 | TRBV5-1 | ASSFNNEQF